These 9 T cell receptor beta chains were sequenced from one sample in a study of shared clonotypes between healthy human individuals. Produced via immunoSEQ multiplex PCR; TCRdb's table is partial and in-frame only. The table shows about 1,800,000 clones, with approximately 94% occurring only once. In the naive CD8 group, cells lacked CD45RO and were positively selected for CCR7, so terminally differentiated effector memory CD45RA+ cells were left out. The source material was naive CD8+ T cells sorted from blood. Every receptor here comes from a man younger than 30 in good health.

The V call is TRBV7-9, the J call TRBJ1-2; D is uncertain. Between the trimmed V and J ends, which lost 2 bases and 3 bases, there was a span of 13 bases. The CDR3 length is 15 residues. CDR1 is SEHNR and CDR2 is FQNEAQ in the germline V gene (reference sequence). The CDR3 DNA reads TGTGCCAGCAGCTTACTAATGGGATCGGACTATGGCTACACCTTC. Translating it yields CASSLLMGSDYGYTF.

V gene TRBV5-1 combines with J gene TRBJ2-3; tentatively, D is TRBD2 (6 bases). Trimming stripped 7 bases from V and 0 bases from J, with 12 bases between. Germline CDR1 is SGHRS and CDR2 is YFSETQ. CDR3 length: 14 residues. CDR3 in DNA: TGCGCCAGCCGCCACGGGAGTAGCACAGATACGCAGTATTTT. Translating gives CASRHGSSTDTQYF.

V and J are TRBV6-5 and TRBJ2-3; TRBD1 might be the D (6 bases). Trimming stripped 10 bases from V and 6 bases from J, with 20 bases between. The CDR3 runs to 14 residues. Germline loops: CDR1 MNHEY, CDR2 SVGAGI. CDR3 in DNA: TGTGCCACCCAGGGGTCTCAATGGCTGGATACGCAGTATTTT. This gives the protein CATQGSQWLDTQYF.

V usage is TRBV7-9 and J usage is TRBJ2-2; either TRBD1 or TRBD2 may fit D (6 bases each). Germline V gene sequence: CDR1 SEHNR, CDR2 FQNEAQ (reference sequence). Trimming cost V 4 bases and J 5 bases, with 14 bases left between them. This CDR3 spans 15 amino acids. In DNA, the CDR3 is TGTGCCAGCAGCTGGGGGGCGATGGCGACCGGGGAGCTGTTTTTT. Translating gives CASSWGAMATGELFF.

The V call is TRBV27, the J call TRBJ2-7; 7 nucleotides agree with TRBD1. Germline lookup yields CDR1 MNHEY and CDR2 SMNVEV (reference sequence). The V gene end was trimmed by 6 bases and the J gene end by 4 bases; junction bases not matched to a gene: 9. This CDR3 is 14 amino acids long. DNA for the CDR3: TGTGCCAGCAGAAACAGGGGTCCGCTATACGAGCAGTACTTC. Translation: CASRNRGPLYEQYF.

This sequence joins TRBV7-6 and TRBJ2-7, with D perhaps matching TRBD1 (5 bases). CDR1 and CDR2 (germline): SGHVS, FNYEAQ. V shed 3 bases and J shed 0 bases, with 9 bases lying between them. The CDR3 has 14 amino acids. CDR3 nucleotides: TGTGCCAGCAGCTTGGACACGACCTCCTACGAGCAGTACTTC. It translates to CASSLDTTSYEQYF.

The chain carries TRBV5-1 and TRBJ2-7, with TRBD2 identical over 9 bases. Unmatched junction bases numbered 8, after V lost 10 bases and J lost 3 bases. In germline, CDR1 is SGHRS, CDR2 YFSETQ. The CDR3 runs 13 residues. In DNA, the CDR3 is TGCGCCCCCGGGCGGGGGGGGGACTACGAGCAGTACTTC. The encoded protein is CAPGRGGDYEQYF.

V and J are TRBV19 and TRBJ2-5, with D tentatively TRBD2 (5 bases). Between the trimmed V and J ends, which lost 3 bases and 1 base, there was a span of 12 bases. The germline CDR1 and CDR2 sequences are LNHDA and SQIVND (reference sequence). The CDR3 extends over 15 amino acids. As DNA, the CDR3 is TGTGCCAGTAGTATGGAGGTAGTGGCCCAAGAGACCCAGTACTTC. It encodes CASSMEVVAQETQYF.

V and J are TRBV5-4 and TRBJ2-3; 8 bases map to TRBD2. V shed 4 bases, J shed 0 bases, and the junction held 1 base outside the gene matches. Germline V gene data show CDR1 as SGHNT and CDR2 as YYREEE (reference sequence). CDR3 size: 14 residues. In DNA form, the CDR3 reads TGTGCCAGCAGCCGGGAGGGCAGCACAGATACGCAGTATTTT. This codes for CASSREGSTDTQYF.